This T cell receptor beta chain came from a study of T cells expressing NK-cell markers. About the study: According to the study, TCR beta repertoires originated from sorted CD3+CD56+NKG2C+, CD3+CD56+NKG2C- and CD3+CD56-NKG2C+ T cells.

The length of the CDR3 is 15 residues. Germline V gene sequence: CDR1 SGHRS, CDR2 YFSETQ. The TCR beta cDNA came from 5'RACE template switching with UMIs. With the 5' RACE reads reprocessed, TCRdb shows one record per CDR3 protein and no DNA. In all, the sample yields 350,000 to 400,000 distinct CDR3 sequences. General study points: In several donors, these clonotypes also led the CD3+CD56-NKG2C+ fraction.

As concerns this clonotype: Antigen specificity is unknown.

This sequence was found in a woman in her forties or fifties in good health. Sequencing was carried out using blood T cells: a sorted CD56 or NKG2C T cell subset, CD4+ or CD8+ T cells, or bulk PBMC T cells (not recorded which). The chain couples TRBV5-1 to TRBJ2-7; TCRdb's D call, TRBD1, is unchecked because there is no DNA. The CDR3 is CASSLGQGRLYEQYF.